Presented here are 18 T cell receptor beta chains from one specimen sequenced in a study of cytomegalovirus exposure and HLA in healthy donors. Vbeta (60) and Jbeta (13) primers were used in the PCR. Profiling relied on immunoSEQ multiplex PCR, and the TCRdb table lists in-frame clones only, not all of them. The sample holds roughly 80,000 clones, about four fifths seen once. The material sequenced was PBMCs. The receptors were sampled from a woman in her 30s in good health and CMV-seronegative.

Comments on this clone: Distinct nucleotide sequences in the sample also encode this CDR3. The chain combines TRBV21-1 with TRBJ1-1; whether TRBD1, the table's D call, matches the DNA was not checked. TRBV21-1 is flagged as a pseudogene. The CDR3 runs 13 residues. This chain's CDR3 is CASGDRGNTEAFF. The CDR3 nucleotides read TGTGCCAGCGGAGACAGGGGTAACACTGAAGCTTTCTTT.

J is TRBJ1-1 and V is TRBV6-5; D gene unclear. V was shortened by 7 bases and J by 4 bases, with 13 bases between the two germline ends. The CDR3 is 13 amino acids. Germline-derived CDR1 and CDR2 are MNHEY and SVGAGI. CDR3 nucleotide sequence: TGTGCCAGCACCGGCGGAGGACGCACTGAAGCTTTCTTT. Protein: CASTGGGRTEAFF.

This chain joins TRBV9 and TRBJ2-1, with 8 bases aligning to TRBD1. V lost 4 bases to trimming and J lost 6 bases; unmatched junction nucleotides: 12. Germline CDR1 and CDR2: SGDLS and YYNGEE. This CDR3 has 16 amino acids. CDR3 region: CASSPRQGLLGNEQFF. In nucleotides, the CDR3 is TGTGCCAGCAGCCCCCGACAGGGGCTTCTAGGCAATGAGCAGTTCTTC.

V gene TRBV28 combines with J gene TRBJ1-2; the match to TRBD1 covers 8 bases. CDR3 length equals 16 residues. From germline, CDR1 is MDHEN and CDR2 SYDVKM. J was trimmed by 4 bases and V by 3 bases; bases with no gene match: 10. The CDR3 region is CASSFAQGQARYGYTF. CDR3 nucleotides: TGTGCCAGCAGTTTTGCACAGGGACAGGCCCGCTATGGCTACACCTTC.

The chain couples TRBV15 to TRBJ1-5; TRBD1 aligns across 7 bases. This CDR3 is built from 14 residues. Trimming cost V 9 bases and J 7 bases; bases outside gene matches: 12. The V gene's germline CDR1 is LNHNV and CDR2 YYDKDF (reference sequence). CDR3 protein: CATQEGAFEQPQHF. Written as DNA, the CDR3 is TGTGCCACTCAAGAGGGGGCTTTCGAACAGCCCCAGCATTTT.

This chain links TRBV2 with TRBJ1-2; TRBD1 matches at 7 bases. In germline, CDR1 is SNHLY, CDR2 FYNNEI. The CDR3 spans 14 residues. J lost 1 base, V lost 2 bases, and 1 base had no gene match. CDR3 in DNA: TGTGCCAGCAGTGAACAGGGGGGTAACTATGGCTACACCTTC. Translated, it gives CASSEQGGNYGYTF.

This clone was counted a single time. The genes are TRBV28 and TRBJ1-2; 8 bases fit TRBD1. The ends lost 6 bases at V and 8 bases at J; junction bases unmatched: 8. Germline values: CDR1 MDHEN, CDR2 SYDVKM. This CDR3 is built from 13 residues. The CDR3 bases are TGTGCCAGCAGCCCGGACAGGGTGGGGGGCTACACCTTC. This sequence encodes CASSPDRVGGYTF.

This sequence joins TRBV19 and TRBJ1-1; TRBD1 matches at 7 bases. Germline V gene sequence: CDR1 LNHDA, CDR2 SQIVND (reference sequence). Germline trimming cut 7 bases from V and 1 base from J; bases unmatched to any gene: 12. The length of the CDR3 is 16 residues. CDR3 in amino acids: CASTSRGQLKNTEAFF. Here the CDR3 DNA reads TGTGCCAGTACTTCGCGGGGACAGCTGAAGAACACTGAAGCTTTCTTT.

With regard to this clone: An end of the junction does not agree with germline; a read error may underlie this. The genes are TRBV2 and TRBJ1-1, with D possibly matching TRBD1 (6 bases). Germline loops: CDR1 SNHLY, CDR2 FYNNEI. The CDR3 has 13 residues. CDR3 sequence (DNA): TGTGCCAGCAGTCGCCCTGGGGGCACTGAAGCCTTCTTT. Its protein product is CASSRPGGTEAFF.

The chain has TRBV30 and TRBJ2-7, with D unclear. Germline lookup yields CDR1 GTSNPN and CDR2 SVGIG (reference sequence). There are 14 residues in the CDR3. Trimming shortened V by 2 bases and J by 3 bases, and 14 bases separated the two germline ends. CDR3 sequence reads: CAWSTVHRSYEQYF. Written as DNA, the CDR3 is TGTGCCTGGAGTACCGTCCACAGAAGCTACGAGCAGTACTTC.

This sequence joins TRBV5-1 and TRBJ2-3, with a possible D match to TRBD2 (5 bases). Looked up from germline, CDR1 is SGHRS and CDR2 is YFSETQ. Trimming left V 4 bases short and J 5 bases short, with 8 bases between. This CDR3 is 12 amino acids long. The DNA for the CDR3 is TGCGCCAGCAGCCGCGCGGGAGATACGCAGTATTTT. It specifies CASSRAGDTQYF. The full variable domain, rest sourced from reference TRBV5-1 and TRBJ2-3, is KAGVTQTPRYLIKTRGQQVTLSCSPISGHRSVSWYQQTPGQGLQFLFEYFSETQRNKGNFPGRFSGRQFSNSRSEMNVSTLELGDSALYLCASSRAGDTQYFGPGTRLTVL.

The chain combines TRBV5-6 with TRBJ2-2; D possibly corresponds to TRBD2 (5 bases). V was pared by 4 bases and J by 8 bases, with 9 bases between. Looked up from germline, CDR1 is SGHDT and CDR2 is YYEEEE. There are 12 residues in the CDR3. CDR3 residues: CASSVGGGELFF. Here the CDR3 DNA reads TGTGCCAGCAGCGTCGGCGGGGGGGAGCTGTTTTTT.

This sequence joins TRBV7-2 and TRBJ2-3; 13 bases align to TRBD2. This CDR3 has 17 residues. The V gene end was trimmed by 5 bases and the J gene end by 0 bases; junction bases not matched to a gene: 5. CDR1 is SGHTA and CDR2 is FQGNSA in the germline V gene. CDR3 region: CASSGRTSGSSTDTQYF. The CDR3, as DNA: TGTGCCAGCAGCGGGAGGACTAGCGGGAGTAGCACAGATACGCAGTATTTT.

The count of this clone is one. This chain joins TRBV7-3 and TRBJ2-1; 8 positions match TRBD2. The CDR3 runs to 17 residues. Germline trimming cut 0 bases from V and 9 bases from J; bases unmatched to any gene: 13. CDR1 is SGHTA, CDR2 FQGTGA, per germline. CDR3 protein: CASSLTRLGAGDGEQFF. For the CDR3, the DNA is TGTGCCAGCAGCTTAACTCGTTTGGGAGCGGGAGACGGTGAGCAGTTCTTC.

The chain links TRBV30 to TRBJ2-2; D ambiguous. CDR1 is GTSNPN and CDR2 is SVGIG in the germline V gene (reference sequence). The CDR3 runs to 14 residues. Trimming pared 1 base from V and 1 base from J, leaving 7 bases between. The CDR3 DNA reads TGTGCCTGGAGTGGGCTGATGAACACCGGGGAGCTGTTTTTT. This gives the protein CAWSGLMNTGELFF.

This clone was recorded only once. V usage is TRBV11-2 and J usage is TRBJ2-2; TRBD2 might be the D (6 bases). Germline V CDR1 and CDR2: SGHAT, FQNNGV. V gave up 0 bases and J gave up 7 bases, with 15 bases separating them. CDR3 length: 16 residues. The CDR3 DNA is TGTGCCAGCAGCTTAGACAACGGGAGAGAGGGCGGGGAGCTGTTTTTT. Protein product: CASSLDNGREGGELFF.

The V gene is TRBV2, the J gene TRBJ2-5; D is unresolved. This CDR3 spans 13 amino acids. V was clipped by 5 bases and J by 2 bases, with 9 bases between them. Germline assignment: CDR1 SNHLY and CDR2 FYNNEI. The CDR3 nucleotides read TGTGCCAGCAGTTTTGGTCAGCAAGAGACCCAGTACTTC. Translating it yields CASSFGQQETQYF.

In nucleotides, the CDR3 is TGTGCCAGCAGCGAAAAGGGACAGGGTGGTATGGAGACCCAGTACTTC. Encoded protein: CASSEKGQGGMETQYF. The V gene is TRBV5-6, the J gene TRBJ2-5; 9 nucleotides agree with TRBD1. J gave up 5 bases and V 4 bases, and 12 bases lay outside the gene matches. The CDR3 covers 16 residues. The germline gives CDR1 SGHDT, CDR2 YYEEEE.